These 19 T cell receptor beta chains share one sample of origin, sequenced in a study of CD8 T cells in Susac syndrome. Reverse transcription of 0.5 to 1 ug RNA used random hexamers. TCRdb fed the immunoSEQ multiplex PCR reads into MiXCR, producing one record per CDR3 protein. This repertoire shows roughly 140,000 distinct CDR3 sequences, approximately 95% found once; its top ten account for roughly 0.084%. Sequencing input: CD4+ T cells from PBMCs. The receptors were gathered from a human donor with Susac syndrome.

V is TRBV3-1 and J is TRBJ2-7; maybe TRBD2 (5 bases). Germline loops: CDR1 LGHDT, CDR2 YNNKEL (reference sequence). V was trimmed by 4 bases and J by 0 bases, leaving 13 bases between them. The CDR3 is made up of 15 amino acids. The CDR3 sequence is CASSLRGRGSYEQYF. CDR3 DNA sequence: TGTGCCAGCAGCCTTCGGGGTCGAGGCTCCTACGAGCAGTACTTC.

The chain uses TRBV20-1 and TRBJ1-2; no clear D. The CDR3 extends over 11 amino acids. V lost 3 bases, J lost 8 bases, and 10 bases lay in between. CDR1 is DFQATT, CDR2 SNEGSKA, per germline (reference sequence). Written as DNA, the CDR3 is TGCAGTGCTAGGAGGGTGGTAGGCTACACCTTC. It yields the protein CSARRVVGYTF.

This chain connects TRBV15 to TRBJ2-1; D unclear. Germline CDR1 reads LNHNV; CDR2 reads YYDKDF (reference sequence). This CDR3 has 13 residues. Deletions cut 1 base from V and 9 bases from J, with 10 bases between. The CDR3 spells CATSRGELVEQFF. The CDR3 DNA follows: TGTGCCACCAGCAGAGGTGAGCTGGTTGAGCAGTTCTTC.

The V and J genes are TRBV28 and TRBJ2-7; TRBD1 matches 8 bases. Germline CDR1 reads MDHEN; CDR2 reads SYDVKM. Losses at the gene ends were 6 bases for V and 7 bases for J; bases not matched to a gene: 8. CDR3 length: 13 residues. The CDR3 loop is CASSRRGPGEQYF. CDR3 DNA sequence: TGTGCCAGCAGCCGCAGGGGGCCGGGGGAGCAGTACTTC.

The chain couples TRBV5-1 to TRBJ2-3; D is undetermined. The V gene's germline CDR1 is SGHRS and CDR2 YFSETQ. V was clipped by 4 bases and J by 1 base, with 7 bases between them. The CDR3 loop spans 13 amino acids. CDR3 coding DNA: TGCGCCAGCAGCCCTAGTCGCACAGATACGCAGTATTTT. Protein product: CASSPSRTDTQYF. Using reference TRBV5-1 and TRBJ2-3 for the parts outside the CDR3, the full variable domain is KAGVTQTPRYLIKTRGQQVTLSCSPISGHRSVSWYQQTPGQGLQFLFEYFSETQRNKGNFPGRFSGRQFSNSRSEMNVSTLELGDSALYLCASSPSRTDTQYFGPGTRLTVL.

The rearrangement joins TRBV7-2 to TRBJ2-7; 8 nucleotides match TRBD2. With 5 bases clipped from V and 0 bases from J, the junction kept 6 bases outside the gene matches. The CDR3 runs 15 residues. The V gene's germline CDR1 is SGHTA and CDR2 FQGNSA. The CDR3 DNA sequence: TGTGCCAGCAGCCATCTCGGGGGGGGCTCCTACGAGCAGTACTTC. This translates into CASSHLGGGSYEQYF.

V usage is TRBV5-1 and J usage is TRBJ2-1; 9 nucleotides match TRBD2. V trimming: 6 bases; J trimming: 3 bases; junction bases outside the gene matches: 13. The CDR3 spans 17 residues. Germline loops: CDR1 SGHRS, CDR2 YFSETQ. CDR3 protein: CASTSGGLAGSYNEQFF. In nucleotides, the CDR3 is TGCGCCAGCACCTCTGGGGGGCTAGCGGGAAGCTACAATGAGCAGTTCTTC.

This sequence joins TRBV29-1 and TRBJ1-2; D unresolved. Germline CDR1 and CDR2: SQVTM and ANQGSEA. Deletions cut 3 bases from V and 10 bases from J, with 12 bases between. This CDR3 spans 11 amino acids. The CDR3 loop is CSVDGSANYTF. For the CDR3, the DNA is TGCAGCGTTGATGGGTCGGCCAACTACACCTTC.

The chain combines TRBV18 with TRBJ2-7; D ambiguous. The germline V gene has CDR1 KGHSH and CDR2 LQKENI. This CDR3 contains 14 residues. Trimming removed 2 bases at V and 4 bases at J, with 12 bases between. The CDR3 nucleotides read TGTGCCAGCTCACCAAGTGTTTCGGGTTACGAGCAGTACTTC. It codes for CASSPSVSGYEQYF.

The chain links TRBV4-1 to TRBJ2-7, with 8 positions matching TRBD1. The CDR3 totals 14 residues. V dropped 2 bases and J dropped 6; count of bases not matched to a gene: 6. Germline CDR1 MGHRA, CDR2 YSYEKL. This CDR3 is CASSQFGQGSEQYF. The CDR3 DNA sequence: TGCGCCAGCAGCCAATTTGGACAGGGCTCCGAGCAGTACTTC.

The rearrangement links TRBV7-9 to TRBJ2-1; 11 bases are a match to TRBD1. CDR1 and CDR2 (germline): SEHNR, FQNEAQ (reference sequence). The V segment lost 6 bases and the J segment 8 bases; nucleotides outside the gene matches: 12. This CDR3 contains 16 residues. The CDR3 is CASREPGQGGLYEQFF. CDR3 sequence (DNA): TGTGCCAGCAGAGAACCGGGACAGGGGGGATTGTATGAGCAGTTCTTC.

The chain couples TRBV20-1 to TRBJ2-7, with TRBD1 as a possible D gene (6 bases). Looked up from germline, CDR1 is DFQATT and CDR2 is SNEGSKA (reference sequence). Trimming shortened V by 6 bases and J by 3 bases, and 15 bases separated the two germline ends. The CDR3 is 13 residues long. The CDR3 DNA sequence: TGCAGTGCGACCCGGGACATAAACTACGAGCAGTACTTC. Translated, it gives CSATRDINYEQYF.

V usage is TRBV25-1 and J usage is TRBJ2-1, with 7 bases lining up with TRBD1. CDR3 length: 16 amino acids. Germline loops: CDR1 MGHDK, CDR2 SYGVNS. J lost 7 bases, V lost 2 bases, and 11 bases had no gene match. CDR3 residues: CASSERRQGWGNEQFF. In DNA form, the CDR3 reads TGTGCCAGCAGTGAACGGCGACAGGGTTGGGGAAATGAGCAGTTCTTC.

The CDR3 is CASRSGTSSYTQYF. CDR3 coding DNA: TGCGCCAGTAGATCCGGGACTAGCTCTTATACGCAGTATTTT. V usage is TRBV10-2 and J usage is TRBJ2-3, with TRBD2 matching 9 bases. This CDR3 contains 14 residues. V was pared by 9 bases and J by 7 bases, with 11 bases of the junction left unmatched. Per germline, CDR1 WSHSY and CDR2 SAAADI.

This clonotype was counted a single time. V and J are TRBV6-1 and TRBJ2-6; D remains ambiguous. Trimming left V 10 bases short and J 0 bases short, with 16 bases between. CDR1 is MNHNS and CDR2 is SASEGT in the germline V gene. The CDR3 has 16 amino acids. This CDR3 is CANPKALSSGANVLTF. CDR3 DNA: TGTGCCAATCCCAAAGCATTGTCCTCTGGGGCCAACGTCCTGACTTTC.

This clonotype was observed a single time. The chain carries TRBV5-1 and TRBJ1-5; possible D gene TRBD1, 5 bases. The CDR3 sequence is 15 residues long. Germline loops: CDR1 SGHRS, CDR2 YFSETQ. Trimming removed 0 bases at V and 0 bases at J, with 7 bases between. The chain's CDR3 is CASSLEGLSNQPQHF. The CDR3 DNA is TGCGCCAGCAGCTTGGAGGGGCTTAGCAATCAGCCCCAGCATTTT.

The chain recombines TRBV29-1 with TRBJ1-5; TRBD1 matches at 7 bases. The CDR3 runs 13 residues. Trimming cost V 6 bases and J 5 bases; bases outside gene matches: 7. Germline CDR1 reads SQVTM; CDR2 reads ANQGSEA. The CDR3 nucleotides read TGCAGCGTGCAAAAGGGGGCCGATCAGCCCCAGCATTTT. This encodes CSVQKGADQPQHF.

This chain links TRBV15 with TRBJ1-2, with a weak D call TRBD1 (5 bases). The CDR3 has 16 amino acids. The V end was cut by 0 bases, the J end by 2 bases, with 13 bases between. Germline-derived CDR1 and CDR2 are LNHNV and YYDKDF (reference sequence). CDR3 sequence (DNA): TGTGCCACCAGCAGAGATGTAAGGGAGGGGAACTATGGCTACACCTTC. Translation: CATSRDVREGNYGYTF.

The CDR3 nucleotides are TGCAGTGCTAGAGAGTGGGCCGCTAGCGGCCGTGATAGCTCCTACAATGAGCAGTTCTTC. It specifies CSAREWAASGRDSSYNEQFF. The chain combines TRBV20-1 with TRBJ2-1, with 7 bases aligning to TRBD2. The germline gives CDR1 DFQATT, CDR2 SNEGSKA (reference sequence). V gave up 0 bases and J gave up 0 bases; unmatched junction bases: 17. This CDR3 has 20 residues.